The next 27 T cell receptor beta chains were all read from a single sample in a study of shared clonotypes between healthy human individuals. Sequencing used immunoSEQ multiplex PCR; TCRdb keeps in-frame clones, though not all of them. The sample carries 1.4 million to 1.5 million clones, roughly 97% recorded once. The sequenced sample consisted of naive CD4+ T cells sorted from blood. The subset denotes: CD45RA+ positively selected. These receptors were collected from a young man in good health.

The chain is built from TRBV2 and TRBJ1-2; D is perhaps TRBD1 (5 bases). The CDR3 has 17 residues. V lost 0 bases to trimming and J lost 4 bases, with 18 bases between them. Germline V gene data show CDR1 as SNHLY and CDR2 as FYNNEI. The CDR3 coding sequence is TGTGCCAGCAGTGAAGCGCGTGTTAGGGGACCGGTCTATGGCTACACCTTC. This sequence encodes CASSEARVRGPVYGYTF.

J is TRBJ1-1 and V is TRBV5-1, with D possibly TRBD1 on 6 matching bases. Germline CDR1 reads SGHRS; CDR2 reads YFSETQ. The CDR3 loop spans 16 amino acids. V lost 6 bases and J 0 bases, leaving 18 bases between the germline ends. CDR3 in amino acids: CASTPRDRLLNTEAFF. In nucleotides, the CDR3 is TGCGCCAGCACCCCTCGTGACAGGTTGTTGAACACTGAAGCTTTCTTT.

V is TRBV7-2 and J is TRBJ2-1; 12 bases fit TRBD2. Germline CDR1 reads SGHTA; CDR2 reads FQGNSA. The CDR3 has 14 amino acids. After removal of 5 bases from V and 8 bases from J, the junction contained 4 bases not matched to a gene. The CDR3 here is CASSAGLAGDEQFF. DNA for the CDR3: TGTGCCAGCAGCGCGGGACTAGCGGGTGATGAGCAGTTCTTC.

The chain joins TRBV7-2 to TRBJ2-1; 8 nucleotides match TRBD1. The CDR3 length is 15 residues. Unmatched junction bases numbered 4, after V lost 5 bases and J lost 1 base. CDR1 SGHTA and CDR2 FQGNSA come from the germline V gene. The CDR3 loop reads CASSETGGSYNEQFF. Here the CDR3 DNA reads TGTGCCAGCAGCGAAACAGGGGGATCCTACAATGAGCAGTTCTTC.

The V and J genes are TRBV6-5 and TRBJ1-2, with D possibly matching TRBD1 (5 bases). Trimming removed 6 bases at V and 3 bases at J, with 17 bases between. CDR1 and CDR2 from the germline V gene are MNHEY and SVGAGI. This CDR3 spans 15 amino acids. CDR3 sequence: CASRVGFQGHYGYTF. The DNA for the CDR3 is TGTGCCAGCAGAGTAGGGTTCCAGGGCCACTATGGCTACACCTTC.

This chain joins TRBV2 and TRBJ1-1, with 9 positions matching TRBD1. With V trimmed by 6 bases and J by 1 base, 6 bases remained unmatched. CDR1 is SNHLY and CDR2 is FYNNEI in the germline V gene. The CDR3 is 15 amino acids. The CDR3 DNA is TGTGCCAGCAGGCGGGACAGGGCTGGGAACACTGAAGCTTTCTTT. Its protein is CASRRDRAGNTEAFF. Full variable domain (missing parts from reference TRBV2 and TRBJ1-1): EPEVTQTPSHQVTQMGQEVILRCVPISNHLYFYWYRQILGQKVEFLVSFYNNEISEKSEIFDDQFSVERPDGSNFTLKIRSTKLEDSAMYFCASRRDRAGNTEAFFGQGTRLTVV.

CDR3 residues: CASSSGTSIYEQYF. The CDR3 DNA reads TGTGCCAGCAGCTCAGGGACTAGCATATACGAGCAGTACTTC. The genes are TRBV5-6 and TRBJ2-7; 9 bases match TRBD2. Unmatched junction bases numbered 5, after V lost 3 bases and J lost 4 bases. The CDR3 covers 14 residues. Germline values: CDR1 SGHDT, CDR2 YYEEEE.

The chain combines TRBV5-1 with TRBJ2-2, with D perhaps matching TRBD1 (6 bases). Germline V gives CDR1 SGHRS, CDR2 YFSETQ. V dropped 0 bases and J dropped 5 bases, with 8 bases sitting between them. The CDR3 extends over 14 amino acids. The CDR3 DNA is TGCGCCAGCAGCTTGGGTGGACAGACCGGGGAGCTGTTTTTT. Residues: CASSLGGQTGELFF.

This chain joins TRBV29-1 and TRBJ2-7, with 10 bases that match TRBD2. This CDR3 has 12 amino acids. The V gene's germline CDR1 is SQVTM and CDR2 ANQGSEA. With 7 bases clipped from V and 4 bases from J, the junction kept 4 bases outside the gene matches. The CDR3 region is CSGLAGGYEQYF. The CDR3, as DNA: TGCAGCGGTTTAGCGGGGGGATACGAGCAGTACTTC.

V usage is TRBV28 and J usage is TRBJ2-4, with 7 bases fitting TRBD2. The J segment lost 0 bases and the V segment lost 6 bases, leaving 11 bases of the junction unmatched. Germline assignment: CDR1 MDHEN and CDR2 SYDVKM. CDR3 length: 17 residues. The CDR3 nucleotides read TGTGCCAGCAGCCCCCTCCTTATAGCGGGAGCCAAAAACATTCAGTACTTC. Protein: CASSPLLIAGAKNIQYF.

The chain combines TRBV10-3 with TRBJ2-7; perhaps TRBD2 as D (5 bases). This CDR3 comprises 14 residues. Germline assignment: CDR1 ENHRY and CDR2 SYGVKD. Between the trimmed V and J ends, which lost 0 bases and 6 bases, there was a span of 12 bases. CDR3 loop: CAISESSGSGEQYF. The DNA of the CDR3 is TGTGCCATCAGTGAGTCGAGCGGTTCTGGCGAGCAGTACTTC.

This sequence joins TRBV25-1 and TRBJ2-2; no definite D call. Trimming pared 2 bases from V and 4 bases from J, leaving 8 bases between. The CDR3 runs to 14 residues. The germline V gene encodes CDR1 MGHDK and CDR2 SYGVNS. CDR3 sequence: CASSEVGRTGELFF. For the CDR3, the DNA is TGTGCCAGCAGTGAAGTCGGGCGCACCGGGGAGCTGTTTTTT.

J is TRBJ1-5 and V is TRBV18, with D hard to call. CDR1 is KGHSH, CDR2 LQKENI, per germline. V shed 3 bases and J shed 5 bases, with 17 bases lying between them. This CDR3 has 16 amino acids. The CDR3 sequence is CASSPRRSFGDQPQHF. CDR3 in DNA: TGTGCCAGCTCACCGCGGCGGTCTTTCGGGGATCAGCCCCAGCATTTT.

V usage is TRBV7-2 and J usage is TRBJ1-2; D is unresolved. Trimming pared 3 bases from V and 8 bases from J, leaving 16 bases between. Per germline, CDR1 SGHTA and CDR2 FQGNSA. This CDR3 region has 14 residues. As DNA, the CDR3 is TGTGCCAGCAGCTTGTACGTCGGAACGGGGGGCTACACCTTC. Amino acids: CASSLYVGTGGYTF.

CDR3 in amino acids: CASSDSKDIQYF. CDR3 DNA: TGTGCCAGCAGCGACTCGAAGGACATTCAGTACTTC. The chain recombines TRBV11-2 with TRBJ2-4; unclear D gene. V lost 5 bases, J lost 8 bases, and 10 bases lay in between. The CDR3 is 12 amino acids. Germline lookup yields CDR1 SGHAT and CDR2 FQNNGV. Using reference TRBV11-2 and TRBJ2-4 for the parts outside the CDR3, the full variable domain is EAGVAQSPRYKIIEKRQSVAFWCNPISGHATLYWYQQILGQGPKLLIQFQNNGVVDDSQLPKDRFSAERLKGVDSTLKIQPAKLEDSAVYLCASSDSKDIQYFGAGTRLSVL.

Written as DNA, the CDR3 is TGCAGCGTTGAACTGGGACAGGGTAACTCCTACAATGAGCAGTTCTTC. It specifies CSVELGQGNSYNEQFF. The chain is built from TRBV29-1 and TRBJ2-1, with TRBD1 identical over 9 bases. CDR1 and CDR2 from the germline V gene are SQVTM and ANQGSEA. The CDR3 sequence is 16 residues long. V gave up 2 bases and J gave up 0 bases; unmatched junction bases: 5.

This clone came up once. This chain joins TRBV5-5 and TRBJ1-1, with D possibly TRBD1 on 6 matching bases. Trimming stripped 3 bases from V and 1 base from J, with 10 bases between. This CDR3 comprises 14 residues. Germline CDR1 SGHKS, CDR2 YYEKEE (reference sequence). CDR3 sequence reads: CASSYTGSNTEAFF. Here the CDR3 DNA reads TGTGCCAGCAGCTATACAGGGTCGAACACTGAAGCTTTCTTT.

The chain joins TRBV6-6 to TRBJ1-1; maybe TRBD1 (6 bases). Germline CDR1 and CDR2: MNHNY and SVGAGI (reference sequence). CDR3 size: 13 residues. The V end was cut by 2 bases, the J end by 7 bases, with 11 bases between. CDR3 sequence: CASSYTKGVEAFF. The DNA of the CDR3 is TGTGCCAGCAGTTACACGAAGGGGGTTGAAGCTTTCTTT.

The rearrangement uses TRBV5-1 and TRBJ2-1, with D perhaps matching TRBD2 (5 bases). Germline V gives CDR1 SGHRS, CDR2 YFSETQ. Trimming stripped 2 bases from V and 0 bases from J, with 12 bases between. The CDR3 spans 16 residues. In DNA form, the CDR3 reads TGCGCCAGCAGCTTAAAAGCGGAGAGCTCCTACAATGAGCAGTTCTTC. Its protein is CASSLKAESSYNEQFF.

CDR3 region: CASSQGPGQGAREQYF. The CDR3 nucleotides are TGCGCCAGCAGCCAAGGTCCCGGACAGGGGGCGAGGGAGCAGTACTTC. The rearrangement uses TRBV4-3 and TRBJ2-7; 11 positions agree with TRBD1. The germline gives CDR1 LGHNA, CDR2 YSLEER. The CDR3 consists of 16 residues. V was clipped by 1 base and J by 7 bases; unmatched bases: 9.

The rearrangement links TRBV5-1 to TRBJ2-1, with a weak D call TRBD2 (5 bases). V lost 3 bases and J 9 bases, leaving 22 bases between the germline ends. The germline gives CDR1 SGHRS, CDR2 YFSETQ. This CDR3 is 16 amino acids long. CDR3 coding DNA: TGCGCCAGCAGCTCCCCCCGGGTCGGGCGGGCGAGTGAGCAGTTCTTC. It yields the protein CASSSPRVGRASEQFF.

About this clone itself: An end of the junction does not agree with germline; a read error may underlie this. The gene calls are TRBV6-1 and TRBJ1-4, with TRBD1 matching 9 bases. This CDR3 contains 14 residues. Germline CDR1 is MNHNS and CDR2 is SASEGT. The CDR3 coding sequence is TGTGCCAGCAGAGAAGGACAGGGGAATGAAAAACTGTTTTTT. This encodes CASREGQGNEKLFF.

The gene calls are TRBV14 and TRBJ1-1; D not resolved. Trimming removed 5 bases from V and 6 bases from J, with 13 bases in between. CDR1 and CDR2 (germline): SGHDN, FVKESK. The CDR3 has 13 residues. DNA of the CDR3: TGTGCCAGCAGCAAGGACCTCCCAGCTGAAGCTTTCTTT. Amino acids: CASSKDLPAEAFF.

The CDR3 region has the DNA TGTGCCTGGAGTCCCGGACTAACCCTATGGGGGGCGAACACCGGGGAGCTGTTTTTT. Translated, it gives CAWSPGLTLWGANTGELFF. V is TRBV30 and J is TRBJ2-2, with D possibly matching TRBD2 (6 bases). Germline V gives CDR1 GTSNPN, CDR2 SVGIG (reference sequence). The V end lost 2 bases, the J end lost 0 bases, and 22 bases lay between the germline ends. The CDR3 extends over 19 amino acids. Full variable domain (outside the CDR3, taken from reference TRBV30 and TRBJ2-2): SQTIHQWPATLVQPVGSPLSLECTVEGTSNPNLYWYRQAAGRGLQLLFYSVGIGQISSEVPQNLSASRPQDRQFILSSKKLLLSDSGFYLCAWSPGLTLWGANTGELFFGEGSRLTVL.

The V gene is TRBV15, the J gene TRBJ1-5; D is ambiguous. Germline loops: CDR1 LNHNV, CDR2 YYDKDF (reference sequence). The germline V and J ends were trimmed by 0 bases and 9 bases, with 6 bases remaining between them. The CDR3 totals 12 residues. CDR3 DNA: TGTGCCACCAGCAGAGACCTAGGGCCCCAGCATTTT. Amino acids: CATSRDLGPQHF.

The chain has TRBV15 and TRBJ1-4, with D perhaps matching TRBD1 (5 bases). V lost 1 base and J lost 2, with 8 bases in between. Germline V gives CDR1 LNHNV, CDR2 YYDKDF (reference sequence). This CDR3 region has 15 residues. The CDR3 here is CATSRGGRTNEKLFF. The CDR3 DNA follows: TGTGCCACCAGCAGAGGGGGACGTACTAATGAAAAACTGTTTTTT. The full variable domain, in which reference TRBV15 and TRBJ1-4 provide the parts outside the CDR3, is DAMVIQNPRYQVTQFGKPVTLSCSQTLNHNVMYWYQQKSSQAPKLLFHYYDKDFNNEADTPDNFQSRRPNTSFCFLDIRSPGLGDTAMYLCATSRGGRTNEKLFFGSGTQLSVL.

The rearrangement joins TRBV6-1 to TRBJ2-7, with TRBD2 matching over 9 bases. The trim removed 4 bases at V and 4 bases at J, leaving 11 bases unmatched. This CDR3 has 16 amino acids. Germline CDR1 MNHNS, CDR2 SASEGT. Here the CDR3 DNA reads TGTGCCAGCAGTGCGTTGTCGAGCGGGAGGAGTTACGAGCAGTACTTC. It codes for CASSALSSGRSYEQYF.